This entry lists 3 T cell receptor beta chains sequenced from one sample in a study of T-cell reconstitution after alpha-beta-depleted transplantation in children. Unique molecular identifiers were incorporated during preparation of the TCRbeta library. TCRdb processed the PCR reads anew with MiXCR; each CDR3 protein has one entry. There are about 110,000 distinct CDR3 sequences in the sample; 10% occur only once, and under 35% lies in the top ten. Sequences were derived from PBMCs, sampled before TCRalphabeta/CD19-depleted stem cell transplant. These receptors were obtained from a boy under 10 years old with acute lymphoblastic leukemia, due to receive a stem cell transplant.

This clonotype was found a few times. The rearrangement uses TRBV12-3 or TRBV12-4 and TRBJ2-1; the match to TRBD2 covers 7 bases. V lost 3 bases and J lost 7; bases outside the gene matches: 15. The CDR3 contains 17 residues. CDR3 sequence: CASSFTTGTRGVNEQFF. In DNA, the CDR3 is TGTGCCAGCAGTTTTACAACCGGGACTCGGGGGGTAAATGAGCAGTTCTTC.

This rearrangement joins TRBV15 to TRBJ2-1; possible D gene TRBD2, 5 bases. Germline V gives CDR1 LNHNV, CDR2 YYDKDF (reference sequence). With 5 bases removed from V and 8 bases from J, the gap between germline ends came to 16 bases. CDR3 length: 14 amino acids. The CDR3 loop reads CATSSRTGLHEQFF. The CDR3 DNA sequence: TGTGCCACCAGCTCCAGGACTGGTCTACATGAGCAGTTCTTC.

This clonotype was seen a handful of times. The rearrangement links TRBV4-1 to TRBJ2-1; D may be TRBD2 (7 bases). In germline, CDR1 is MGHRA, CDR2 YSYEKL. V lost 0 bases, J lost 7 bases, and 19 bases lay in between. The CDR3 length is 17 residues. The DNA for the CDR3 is TGCGCCAGCAGCCAAGAACGGGGGCGGGAGCTGAGGAATGAGCAGTTCTTC. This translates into CASSQERGRELRNEQFF.